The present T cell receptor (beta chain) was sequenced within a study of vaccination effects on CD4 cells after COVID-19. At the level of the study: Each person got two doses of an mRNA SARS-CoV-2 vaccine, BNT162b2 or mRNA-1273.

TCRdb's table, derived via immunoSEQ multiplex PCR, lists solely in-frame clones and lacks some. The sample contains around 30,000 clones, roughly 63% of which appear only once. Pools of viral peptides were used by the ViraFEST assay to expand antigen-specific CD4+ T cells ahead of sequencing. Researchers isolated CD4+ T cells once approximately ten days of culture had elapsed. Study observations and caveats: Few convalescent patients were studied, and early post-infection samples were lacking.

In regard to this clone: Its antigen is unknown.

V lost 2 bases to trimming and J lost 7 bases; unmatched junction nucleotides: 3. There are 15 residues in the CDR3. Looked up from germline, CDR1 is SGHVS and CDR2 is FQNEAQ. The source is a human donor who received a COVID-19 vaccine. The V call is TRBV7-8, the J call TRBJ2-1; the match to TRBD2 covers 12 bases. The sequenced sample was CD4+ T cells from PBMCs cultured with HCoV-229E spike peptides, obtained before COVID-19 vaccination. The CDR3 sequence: CASSLLAGGRNEQFF. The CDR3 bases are TGTGCCAGCAGCTTACTAGCGGGGGGGCGGAATGAGCAGTTCTTC.